This is a list of T cell receptor beta chains from one sample in a study of blood T cell repertoires in COVID-19. Assay used: immunoSEQ multiplex PCR; TCRdb lists only in-frame clones, some missing. The sample holds 110,000 to 150,000 clones, roughly four fifths seen once. Sequenced: PBMCs or T cells enriched from blood (not recorded which). The source is a woman younger than 30 who had been exposed to COVID-19. The CDR3 runs from the conserved cysteine through the conserved F or W. Fields, in order: V gene, CDR3 length, clone size, D gene, J gene, CDR3 protein, CDR3 DNA. A D gene is named only where the DNA matches it firmly. Size tells how often a clone was seen (once, few, many) or the class of an expanded clone, and some rows leave it out.

v_gene: TRBV5-1; len: 16; abundance: few; d_gene: TRBD1; j_gene: TRBJ1-3; CDR3aa: CASSTGQGARGNTIYF; CDR3nt: TGCGCCAGCAGCACAGGACAGGGGGCGCGTGGAAACACCATATATTTT
v_gene: TRBV3-1/TRBV3-2; len: 17; abundance: NA; d_gene: TRBD2; j_gene: TRBJ2-1; CDR3aa: CASSQETSGNSYNEQFF; CDR3nt: TGTGCCAGCAGCCAAGAGACTAGCGGTAACTCCTACAATGAGCAGTTCTTC
v_gene: TRBV11-2; len: 15; abundance: NA; d_gene: TRBD1; j_gene: TRBJ1-1; CDR3aa: CASSPNRGKSTEAFF; CDR3nt: TGTGCCAGCAGCCCGAACAGGGGGAAGTCCACTGAAGCTTTCTTT
v_gene: TRBV28; len: 15; abundance: NA; d_gene: TRBD1; j_gene: TRBJ2-7; CDR3aa: CASSFGPAGGYEQYF; CDR3nt: TGTGCCAGCAGTTTTGGTCCGGCAGGGGGCTACGAGCAGTACTTC
v_gene: TRBV27; len: 15; abundance: NA; d_gene: TRBD2; j_gene: TRBJ2-1; CDR3aa: CASRPLLAGVNEQFF; CDR3nt: TGTGCCAGCAGACCCTTACTAGCGGGGGTTAATGAGCAGTTCTTC
v_gene: TRBV6-5; len: 15; abundance: NA; d_gene: NA; j_gene: TRBJ2-7; CDR3aa: CASQRGTEKAYEQYF; CDR3nt: TGTGCCAGCCAAAGGGGAACTGAGAAAGCGTACGAGCAGTACTTC
v_gene: TRBV29-1; len: 14; abundance: NA; d_gene: NA; j_gene: TRBJ1-4; CDR3aa: CSVDAGTTNEKLFF; CDR3nt: TGCAGCGTTGATGCCGGGACTACTAATGAAAAACTGTTTTTT
v_gene: TRBV9; len: 15; abundance: NA; d_gene: NA; j_gene: TRBJ2-3; CDR3aa: CASSVYQGGTDTQYF; CDR3nt: TGTGCCAGCAGCGTCTACCAAGGGGGCACAGATACGCAGTATTTT
v_gene: TRBV6-6; len: 13; abundance: few; d_gene: TRBD1; j_gene: TRBJ2-4; CDR3aa: CASSPRDSVIQYF; CDR3nt: TGTGCCAGCAGTCCCCGGGACAGTGTCATTCAGTACTTC
v_gene: TRBV4-2; len: 16; abundance: NA; d_gene: TRBD2; j_gene: TRBJ2-7; CDR3aa: CASSQVEGLGDYEQYF; CDR3nt: TGTGCCAGCAGCCAAGTAGAGGGACTAGGCGATTACGAGCAGTACTTC
v_gene: TRBV19; len: 15; abundance: NA; d_gene: NA; j_gene: TRBJ1-2; CDR3aa: CASSSPTTAIYGYTF; CDR3nt: TGTGCCAGTAGCTCCCCGACGACAGCAATCTATGGCTACACCTTC
v_gene: TRBV16; len: 16; abundance: once; d_gene: NA; j_gene: TRBJ1-5; CDR3aa: CASSRGATGSRGPQHF; CDR3nt: TGTGCCAGCAGCCGTGGGGCAACAGGGTCCCGGGGGCCCCAGCATTTT
v_gene: TRBV2; len: 13; abundance: few; d_gene: NA; j_gene: TRBJ2-5; CDR3aa: CASGPQVQETQYF; CDR3nt: TGTGCCAGCGGTCCACAGGTCCAAGAGACCCAGTACTTC
v_gene: TRBV9; len: 14; abundance: NA; d_gene: NA; j_gene: TRBJ1-1; CDR3aa: CASAPGRDYTEAFF; CDR3nt: TGTGCCAGCGCACCCGGACGGGATTACACTGAAGCTTTCTTT
v_gene: TRBV24-1; len: 15; abundance: NA; d_gene: TRBD1; j_gene: TRBJ2-7; CDR3aa: CATSDPGTGQYEQYF; CDR3nt: TGTGCCACCAGTGACCCCGGGACAGGGCAGTACGAGCAGTACTTC
v_gene: TRBV7-8; len: 14; abundance: NA; d_gene: NA; j_gene: TRBJ1-5; CDR3aa: CASSWTFNNQPQHF; CDR3nt: TGTGCCAGCAGTTGGACTTTCAACAATCAGCCCCAGCATTTT
v_gene: TRBV3-1/TRBV3-2; len: 15; abundance: NA; d_gene: NA; j_gene: TRBJ1-6; CDR3aa: CASSPDGGFNSPLHF; CDR3nt: TGTGCCAGCAGCCCCGATGGGGGGTTCAATTCACCCCTCCACTTT
v_gene: TRBV11-2; len: 15; abundance: once; d_gene: TRBD1; j_gene: TRBJ1-2; CDR3aa: CASSTAGGTNYGYTF; CDR3nt: TGTGCCAGCAGCACGGCAGGGGGTACTAACTATGGCTACACCTTC
v_gene: TRBV7-4; len: 20; abundance: NA; d_gene: TRBD1; j_gene: TRBJ2-7; CDR3aa: CASSFKSPGQGTGVIGEQYF; CDR3nt: TGTGCCAGCAGCTTTAAAAGCCCGGGACAGGGGACCGGTGTGATAGGCGAGCAGTACTTC
v_gene: TRBV27; len: 15; abundance: many; d_gene: TRBD1; j_gene: TRBJ1-1; CDR3aa: CASSSYRGPNTEAFF; CDR3nt: TGTGCCAGCAGTTCTTACAGGGGTCCGAACACTGAAGCTTTCTTT
v_gene: TRBV29-1; len: 14; abundance: NA; d_gene: NA; j_gene: TRBJ1-1; CDR3aa: CSARPPGGGTEAFF; CDR3nt: TGCAGCGCCCGACCACCGGGGGGTGGCACTGAAGCTTTCTTT
v_gene: TRBV7-3; len: 13; abundance: NA; d_gene: TRBD1; j_gene: TRBJ2-7; CDR3aa: CASSRTGGGEQYF; CDR3nt: TGTGCCAGCAGCCGGACAGGGGGCGGCGAGCAGTACTTC
v_gene: TRBV23-1; len: 17; abundance: NA; d_gene: TRBD1; j_gene: TRBJ2-7; CDR3aa: CASTRDRVYGYSYEQYF; CDR3nt: TGCGCCAGCACCCGGGACAGGGTGTACGGATATTCCTACGAGCAGTACTTC
v_gene: TRBV24-1; len: 15; abundance: NA; d_gene: TRBD1; j_gene: TRBJ1-6; CDR3aa: CATPRTGGGNSPLHF; CDR3nt: TGTGCCACCCCAAGGACAGGGGGTGGGAATTCACCCCTCCACTTT
v_gene: TRBV4-1; len: 16; abundance: NA; d_gene: NA; j_gene: TRBJ2-2; CDR3aa: CASSHTRGFDTGELFF; CDR3nt: TGCGCCAGCAGCCACACCAGGGGATTTGACACCGGGGAGCTGTTTTTT
v_gene: TRBV27; len: 14; abundance: NA; d_gene: TRBD1; j_gene: TRBJ2-1; CDR3aa: CASSWTGNYNEQFF; CDR3nt: TGTGCCAGCAGTTGGACAGGGAACTACAATGAGCAGTTCTTC
v_gene: TRBV19; len: 14; abundance: NA; d_gene: TRBD2; j_gene: TRBJ2-7; CDR3aa: CASSSTSDVYEQYF; CDR3nt: TGTGCCAGTAGTTCGACTAGCGATGTCTACGAGCAGTACTTC
v_gene: TRBV28; len: 11; abundance: NA; d_gene: NA; j_gene: TRBJ1-1; CDR3aa: CASRLIQQAFF; CDR3nt: TGTGCCAGCCGACTTATCCAACAAGCTTTCTTT
v_gene: TRBV3-1/TRBV3-2; len: 14; abundance: NA; d_gene: NA; j_gene: TRBJ2-3; CDR3aa: CASSQGLGQDTQYF; CDR3nt: TGTGCCAGCAGCCAGGGACTGGGTCAAGATACGCAGTATTTT
v_gene: TRBV9; len: 15; abundance: NA; d_gene: TRBD1; j_gene: TRBJ2-7; CDR3aa: CASSVSDRYESEQYF; CDR3nt: TGTGCCAGCAGCGTATCGGACAGGTACGAAAGCGAGCAGTACTTC
v_gene: TRBV4-1; len: 14; abundance: NA; d_gene: NA; j_gene: TRBJ1-2; CDR3aa: CASSQDRVFYGYTF; CDR3nt: TGCGCCAGCAGCCAAGACAGGGTTTTTTATGGCTACACCTTC
v_gene: TRBV7-9; len: 12; abundance: NA; d_gene: NA; j_gene: TRBJ1-1; CDR3aa: CASSLIGTQAFF; CDR3nt: TGTGCCAGCAGCTTGATAGGGACTCAGGCTTTCTTT
v_gene: TRBV18; len: 16; abundance: NA; d_gene: TRBD1; j_gene: TRBJ1-3; CDR3aa: CASSPPSTGAGNTIYF; CDR3nt: TGTGCCAGCTCACCACCGTCGACAGGGGCTGGAAACACCATATATTTT
v_gene: TRBV14; len: 14; abundance: NA; d_gene: TRBD1; j_gene: TRBJ2-5; CDR3aa: CASSQEQGARTQYF; CDR3nt: TGTGCCAGCAGCCAAGAGCAGGGGGCGCGGACCCAGTACTTC
v_gene: TRBV2; len: 13; abundance: NA; d_gene: TRBD1; j_gene: TRBJ1-2; CDR3aa: CAIRQGTANGYTF; CDR3nt: TGTGCCATCCGACAGGGAACGGCAAATGGCTACACCTTC
v_gene: TRBV29-1; len: 14; abundance: NA; d_gene: TRBD1; j_gene: TRBJ1-2; CDR3aa: CSVGGGQGAYGYTF; CDR3nt: TGCAGCGTCGGTGGGGGGCAGGGGGCTTATGGCTACACCTTC
v_gene: TRBV5-5; len: 13; abundance: NA; d_gene: NA; j_gene: TRBJ1-2; CDR3aa: CASSSGYNYGYTF; CDR3nt: TGTGCCAGCAGCTCGGGGTACAACTATGGCTACACCTTC
v_gene: TRBV27; len: 14; abundance: few; d_gene: NA; j_gene: TRBJ1-5; CDR3aa: CASSQTGTNQPQHF; CDR3nt: TGTGCCAGCAGCCAGACAGGTACCAATCAGCCCCAGCATTTT
v_gene: TRBV5-6; len: 14; abundance: NA; d_gene: NA; j_gene: TRBJ2-7; CDR3aa: CASSLGQISYEQYF; CDR3nt: TGTGCCAGCAGTCTAGGCCAAATCTCCTACGAGCAGTACTTC
v_gene: TRBV6-5; len: 14; abundance: NA; d_gene: NA; j_gene: TRBJ2-5; CDR3aa: CATLARGFAETQYF; CDR3nt: TGTGCCACTCTGGCCAGGGGCTTTGCGGAGACCCAGTACTTC
v_gene: TRBV7-2; len: 14; abundance: few; d_gene: NA; j_gene: TRBJ1-2; CDR3aa: CASQTEPPGFGYTF; CDR3nt: TGTGCCAGCCAAACTGAGCCTCCAGGGTTTGGCTACACCTTC
v_gene: TRBV5-1; len: 15; abundance: NA; d_gene: NA; j_gene: TRBJ1-1; CDR3aa: CASSLGGTGFTEAFF; CDR3nt: TGCGCCAGCAGCTTGGGGGGGACTGGGTTCACTGAAGCTTTCTTT
v_gene: TRBV2; len: 16; abundance: NA; d_gene: NA; j_gene: TRBJ1-3; CDR3aa: CASSVGQVLPGNTIYF; CDR3nt: TGTGCCAGCAGTGTGGGGCAAGTGCTTCCTGGAAACACCATATATTTT
v_gene: TRBV7-2; len: 20; abundance: NA; d_gene: TRBD2; j_gene: TRBJ2-1; CDR3aa: CASSLAASGGVGFAYNEQFF; CDR3nt: TGTGCCAGCAGCTTAGCGGCTAGCGGGGGGGTAGGATTTGCCTACAATGAGCAGTTCTTC
v_gene: TRBV4-2; len: 16; abundance: NA; d_gene: TRBD1; j_gene: TRBJ1-4; CDR3aa: CASSQSAGTGVEKLFF; CDR3nt: TGTGCCAGCAGCCAGTCCGCCGGGACAGGGGTTGAAAAACTGTTTTTT
v_gene: TRBV6-5; len: 13; abundance: few; d_gene: TRBD1; j_gene: TRBJ1-1; CDR3aa: CATQTGLNTEAFF; CDR3nt: TGTGCCACACAGACAGGGTTGAACACTGAAGCTTTCTTT
v_gene: TRBV2; len: 14; abundance: NA; d_gene: TRBD1; j_gene: TRBJ1-5; CDR3aa: CASSDAPGGQPQHF; CDR3nt: TGTGCCAGCAGTGACGCGCCAGGGGGTCAGCCCCAGCATTTT
v_gene: TRBV5-5; len: 14; abundance: NA; d_gene: NA; j_gene: TRBJ1-1; CDR3aa: CASSIANVNTEAFF; CDR3nt: TGTGCCAGCAGCATAGCTAACGTCAACACTGAAGCTTTCTTT
v_gene: TRBV28; len: 15; abundance: NA; d_gene: NA; j_gene: TRBJ1-2; CDR3aa: CASTKPQGRGYGYTF; CDR3nt: TGTGCCAGCACCAAACCCCAGGGGAGGGGCTATGGCTACACCTTC
v_gene: TRBV11-3; len: 16; abundance: NA; d_gene: NA; j_gene: TRBJ2-2; CDR3aa: CASRHSGGRGAGELFF; CDR3nt: TGTGCCAGCAGACACTCCGGGGGGCGGGGCGCCGGGGAGCTGTTTTTT
v_gene: TRBV3-1/TRBV3-2; len: 15; abundance: NA; d_gene: NA; j_gene: TRBJ2-1; CDR3aa: CASSQYKVGYDEQFF; CDR3nt: TGTGCCAGCAGCCAATATAAAGTCGGTTACGATGAGCAGTTCTTC
v_gene: TRBV6-1; len: 15; abundance: NA; d_gene: TRBD1; j_gene: TRBJ2-7; CDR3aa: CASSESGTGGYEQYF; CDR3nt: TGTGCCAGCAGTGAATCCGGGACAGGGGGCTACGAGCAGTACTTC
v_gene: TRBV20-1; len: 15; abundance: NA; d_gene: NA; j_gene: TRBJ2-1; CDR3aa: CSASPLGTAYNEQFF; CDR3nt: TGCAGTGCTAGTCCCCTCGGGACTGCCTACAATGAGCAGTTCTTC
v_gene: TRBV18; len: 15; abundance: once; d_gene: TRBD2; j_gene: TRBJ2-5; CDR3aa: CASSPSGGSQETQYF; CDR3nt: TGTGCCAGCTCACCGTCGGGAGGATCCCAAGAGACCCAGTACTTC
v_gene: TRBV19; len: 14; abundance: NA; d_gene: TRBD1; j_gene: TRBJ1-2; CDR3aa: CASRGTGYNYGYTF; CDR3nt: TGTGCCAGTAGGGGGACAGGGTACAACTATGGCTACACCTTC
v_gene: TRBV5-5; len: 14; abundance: NA; d_gene: TRBD1; j_gene: TRBJ1-3; CDR3aa: CASSPQGAGNTIYF; CDR3nt: TGTGCCAGCAGCCCACAGGGGGCTGGAAACACCATATATTTT
v_gene: TRBV6-5; len: 12; abundance: NA; d_gene: NA; j_gene: TRBJ2-5; CDR3aa: CASGFPQETQYF; CDR3nt: TGTGCCAGCGGCTTTCCCCAAGAGACCCAGTACTTC